This TCR beta chain was recorded in a study of T cells expressing NK-cell markers. About the research overall: It was sorted CD3+CD56-NKG2C+, CD3+CD56+NKG2C- and CD3+CD56+NKG2C+ T cells that provided the TCR beta repertoires.

This CDR3 contains 13 residues. The germline V gene has CDR1 SEHNR and CDR2 FQNEAQ (reference sequence). Study results and caveats: The study found dominant NKG2C+ clonotypes at roughly 1.0-7.0% of CD8+ T cells in about six donors.

TCRdb processed the 5' RACE reads again and assigns one entry to each CDR3 protein, with no DNA. This specimen shows 300,000 to 500,000 distinct CDR3 sequences; the ten leading clones hold roughly 10%. A remark on this clonotype: What it binds is not known.

The chain recombines TRBV7-9 with TRBJ2-5. This receptor was identified in a woman aged 50 to 60 in good health. The specimen sequenced was blood T cells: a sorted CD56 or NKG2C T cell subset, CD4+ or CD8+ T cells, or bulk PBMC T cells (not recorded which). The CDR3 region is CASSLGKQETQYF.